The following is a TCR beta chain sequence with its context. This record belongs to a study of neurological immune-mediated disorders. The time point is: longitudinal time-point 2. The unsorted libraries had their origin in 2 million PBMCs stored at -80 C. TCRdb re-called the 5' RACE reads with MiXCR, one entry per CDR3 protein. The sample records some 87,000 distinct CDR3 sequences, under 15% being singletons. Sequencing was performed on PBMCs. The sequence came from a female donor with HTLV-1-associated myelopathy (HAM/TSP).

The CDR3 DNA sequence: TGTGCCAGCAGTTACTCTTGGCTAGCGGGGCCCACAGATACGCAGTATTTT. Translated: CASSYSWLAGPTDTQYF. The V call is TRBV6-2 or TRBV6-3, the J call TRBJ2-3, with TRBD2 identical over 9 bases. After removal of 0 bases from V and 2 bases from J, the junction contained 6 bases not matched to a gene. The CDR3 is made up of 17 amino acids. The germline V gene encodes CDR1 MNHEY and CDR2 SVGEGT.